What follows describes a single T cell receptor (beta chain). No antigen is known for it. Base-call qualities are not available, and no considerably larger clone is one nucleotide away. These data come from a study of response to subunit inactivated influenza vaccine (dated by TCRdb to 2017 to 2018). At the level of the whole study: Deep quantitative T cell receptor repertoire profiling was used in the study to track responses to a trivalent subunit inactivated influenza vaccine.

The CDR3 measures 14 amino acids from cysteine to phenylalanine. Only the CDR3 part of the read is kept: 42 bases, read in frame from the first base. For CDR1 and CDR2, the germline V gene (reference sequence) lists PRHDT and FYEKMQ. Germline trimming amounts to 3 bases on V and 6 bases on J, with 5 as the count of junction bases outside the gene matches. The library was generated by RT-PCR. TCRdb lists the instrument as Illumina HiSeq 2500. The public reads were reanalyzed by TCRdb: fastp trimming at Q25, MiXCR alignment, in-frame beta chains only. Rows merge per CDR3 protein into single entries with the most common DNA and genes. This sample comprises about 540,000 distinct CDR3 sequences, roughly a quarter of them detected only once. 2.5% to 3.5% of the sample belongs to the ten largest clones. The full study reports these points: The authors proposed that each seasonal influenza vaccination may bring in only a limited number of new T cells.

These data were also filed under a second study, of T cells expressing NK-cell markers. The second source states: The TCR beta cDNA libraries were made using 5'RACE template switching, a step that added both a universal primer site and unique molecular identifiers. Three sorted T-cell subsets (CD3+CD56+NKG2C+, CD3+CD56+NKG2C- and CD3+CD56-NKG2C+) from 8 or 9 donors had their TCR beta-chain repertoires profiled. Among the eight sequenced donors, only one was HCMV-seronegative, while the other seven were HCMV-seropositive. To restrict sorting to alphabetaTCR-expressing T cells, an anti-gammadeltaTCR antibody was added in several experiments. In over 5 donors, the dominant CD3+CD56+NKG2C+ clonotypes were among the top 10 CD8+ clonotypes and accounted for roughly 1.0-8% of CD8+ T cells. Those dominant clonotypes were again the most abundant among CD3+CD56-NKG2C+ cells in a handful of donors, at about 28.3-65%. It remained unclear whether the expanded NKG2C-expressing T cell clones were specific for HCMV antigens. The eight sequenced donors were randomly selected healthy volunteers, three men and five women. HCMV serostatus was determined by detecting HCMV-specific IgG in serum with a commercial ELISA kit. Ficoll density gradient centrifugation was used to isolate peripheral blood mononuclear cells from blood. Using Miltenyi isolation kits, CD4+ and CD8+ T cells were isolated from PBMC through magnetic immunoseparation. cDNA synthesis was primed from the TCR beta constant segment and was followed by two successive PCR amplification steps. The libraries were sequenced on Illumina HiSeq 2000/2500, MiSeq or NextSeq, producing 2 x 150 bp reads. MIGEC was used to demultiplex reads and group reads by UMI, and MiTCR was used to assemble and quantify clonotypes. To exclude erroneous sequences, only TCR cDNA sequences supported by at least two reads were retained. The tcR package was used for downstream repertoire analysis, and clonotypes were matched across fractions by CDR3 nucleotide sequence plus V segment. VDJmatch was used to annotate antigen specificity against VDJdb, with one amino acid substitution in CDR3 allowed.

The sequence came from a man in his fifties or sixties who received an inactivated influenza vaccine. Donor details come from another sample of the same person, matched by shared clones. The receptor chain draws on TRBV13 and TRBJ1-3, and 7 bases in between align with TRBD1. The sample was CD4+ T cells sorted from PBMCs, taken roughly 12 days after vaccination. The sequenced DNA: TGTGCCAGCAGCTTCGGGACAGAGCTAAACACCATATATTTT. Its protein is CASSFGTELNTIYF.